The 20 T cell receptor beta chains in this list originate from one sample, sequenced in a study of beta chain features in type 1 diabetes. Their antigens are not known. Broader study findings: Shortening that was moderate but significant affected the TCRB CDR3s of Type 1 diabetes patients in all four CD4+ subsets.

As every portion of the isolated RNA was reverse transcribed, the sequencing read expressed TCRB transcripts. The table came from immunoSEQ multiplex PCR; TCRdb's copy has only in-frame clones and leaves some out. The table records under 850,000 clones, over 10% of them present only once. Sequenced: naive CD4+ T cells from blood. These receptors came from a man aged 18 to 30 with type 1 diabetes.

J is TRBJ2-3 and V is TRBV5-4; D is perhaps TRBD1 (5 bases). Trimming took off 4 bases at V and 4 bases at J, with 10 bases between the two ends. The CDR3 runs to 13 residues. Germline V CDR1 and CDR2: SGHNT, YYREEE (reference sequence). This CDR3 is CASSLSRADTQYF. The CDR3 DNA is TGTGCCAGCAGCCTCAGCAGGGCAGATACGCAGTATTTT.

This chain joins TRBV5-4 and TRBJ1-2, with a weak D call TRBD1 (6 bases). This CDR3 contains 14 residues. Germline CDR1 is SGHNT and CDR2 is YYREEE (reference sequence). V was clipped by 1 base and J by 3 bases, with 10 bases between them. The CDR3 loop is CASSLRTGHYGYTF. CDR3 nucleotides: TGTGCCAGCAGCTTGAGAACAGGGCACTATGGCTACACCTTC.

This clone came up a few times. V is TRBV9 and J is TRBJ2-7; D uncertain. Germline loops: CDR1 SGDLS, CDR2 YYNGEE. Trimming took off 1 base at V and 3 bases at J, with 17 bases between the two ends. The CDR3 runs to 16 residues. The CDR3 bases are TGTGCCAGCAGCGTAACACCCACCGGGCCCATCTACGAGCAGTACTTC. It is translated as CASSVTPTGPIYEQYF.

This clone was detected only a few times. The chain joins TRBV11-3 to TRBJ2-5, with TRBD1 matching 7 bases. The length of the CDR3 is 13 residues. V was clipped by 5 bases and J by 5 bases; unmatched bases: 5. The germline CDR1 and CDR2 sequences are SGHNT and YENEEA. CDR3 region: CASSPGGHETQYF. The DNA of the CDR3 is TGTGCCAGCAGCCCAGGGGGTCATGAGACCCAGTACTTC.

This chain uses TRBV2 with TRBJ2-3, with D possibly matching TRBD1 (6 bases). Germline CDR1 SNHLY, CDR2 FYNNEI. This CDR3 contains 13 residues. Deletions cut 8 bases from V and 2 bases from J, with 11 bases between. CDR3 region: CASRTAPTDTQYF. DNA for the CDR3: TGTGCCAGCCGGACAGCGCCCACAGATACGCAGTATTTT.

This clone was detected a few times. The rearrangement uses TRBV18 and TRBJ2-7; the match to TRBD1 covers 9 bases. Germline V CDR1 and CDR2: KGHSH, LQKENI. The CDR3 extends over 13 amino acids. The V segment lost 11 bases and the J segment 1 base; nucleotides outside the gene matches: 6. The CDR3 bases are TGTGCCGCGAGGGGACAGGGATCCTACGAGCAGTACTTC. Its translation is CAARGQGSYEQYF.

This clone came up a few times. The CDR3 DNA follows: TGCAGCGTTGAAAAGGTGGCGGGACTCTCCTACGAGCAGTACTTC. Its translation is CSVEKVAGLSYEQYF. The chain links TRBV29-1 to TRBJ2-7, with D possibly TRBD2 on 6 matching bases. V was shortened by 2 bases and J by 0 bases, with 14 bases between the two germline ends. The CDR3 sequence is 15 residues long. The V gene's germline CDR1 is SQVTM and CDR2 ANQGSEA.

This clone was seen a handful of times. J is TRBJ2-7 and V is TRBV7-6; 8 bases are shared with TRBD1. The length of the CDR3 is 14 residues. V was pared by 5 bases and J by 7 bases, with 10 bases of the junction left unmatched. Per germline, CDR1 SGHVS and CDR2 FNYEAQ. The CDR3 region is CASSRGTGSSEQYF. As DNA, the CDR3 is TGTGCCAGCAGCCGTGGGACAGGATCTTCAGAGCAGTACTTC.

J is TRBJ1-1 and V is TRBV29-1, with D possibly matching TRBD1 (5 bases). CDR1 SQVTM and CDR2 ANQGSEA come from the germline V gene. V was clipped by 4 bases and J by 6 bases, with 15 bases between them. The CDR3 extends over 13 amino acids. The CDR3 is CSVGDPRGPEAFF. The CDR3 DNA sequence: TGCAGCGTTGGGGACCCTCGGGGCCCTGAAGCTTTCTTT. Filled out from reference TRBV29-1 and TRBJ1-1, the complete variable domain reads SAVISQKPSRDICQRGTSLTIQCQVDSQVTMMFWYRQQPGQSLTLIATANQGSEATYESGFVIDKFPISRPNLTFSTLTVSNMSPEDSSIYLCSVGDPRGPEAFFGQGTRLTVV.

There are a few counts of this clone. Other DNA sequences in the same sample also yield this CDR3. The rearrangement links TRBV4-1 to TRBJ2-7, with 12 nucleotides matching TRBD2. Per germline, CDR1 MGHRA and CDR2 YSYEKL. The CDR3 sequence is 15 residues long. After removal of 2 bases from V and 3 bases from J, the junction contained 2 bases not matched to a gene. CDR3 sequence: CASSQPTSGGYEQYF. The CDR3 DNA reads TGCGCCAGCAGCCAACCGACTAGCGGGGGCTACGAGCAGTACTTC.

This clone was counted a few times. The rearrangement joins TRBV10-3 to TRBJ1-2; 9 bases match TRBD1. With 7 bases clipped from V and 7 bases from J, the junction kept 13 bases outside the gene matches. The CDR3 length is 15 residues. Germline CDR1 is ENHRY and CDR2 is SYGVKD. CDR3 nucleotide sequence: TGTGCCATCACCGCGGGACAGGGAGCCCTTCTTGGCTACACCTTC. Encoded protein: CAITAGQGALLGYTF.

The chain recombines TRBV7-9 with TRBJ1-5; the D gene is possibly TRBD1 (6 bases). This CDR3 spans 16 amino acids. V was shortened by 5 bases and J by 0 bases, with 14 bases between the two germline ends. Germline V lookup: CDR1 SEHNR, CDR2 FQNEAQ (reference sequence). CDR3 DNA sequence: TGTGCCAGCAGCGGGTCGGACAGTTCTAGCAATCAGCCCCAGCATTTT. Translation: CASSGSDSSSNQPQHF. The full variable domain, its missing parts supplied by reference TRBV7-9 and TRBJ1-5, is DTGVSQNPRHKITKRGQNVTFRCDPISEHNRLYWYRQTLGQGPEFLTYFQNEAQLEKSRLLSDRFSAERPKGSFSTLEIQRTEQGDSAMYLCASSGSDSSSNQPQHFGDGTRLSIL.

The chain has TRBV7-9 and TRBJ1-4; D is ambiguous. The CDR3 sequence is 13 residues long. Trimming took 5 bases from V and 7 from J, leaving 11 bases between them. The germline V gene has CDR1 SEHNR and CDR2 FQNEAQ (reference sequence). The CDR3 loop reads CASSNRWGEKLFF. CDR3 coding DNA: TGTGCCAGCAGCAACCGGTGGGGTGAAAAACTGTTTTTT. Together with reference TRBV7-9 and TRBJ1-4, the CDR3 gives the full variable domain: DTGVSQNPRHKITKRGQNVTFRCDPISEHNRLYWYRQTLGQGPEFLTYFQNEAQLEKSRLLSDRFSAERPKGSFSTLEIQRTEQGDSAMYLCASSNRWGEKLFFGSGTQLSVL.

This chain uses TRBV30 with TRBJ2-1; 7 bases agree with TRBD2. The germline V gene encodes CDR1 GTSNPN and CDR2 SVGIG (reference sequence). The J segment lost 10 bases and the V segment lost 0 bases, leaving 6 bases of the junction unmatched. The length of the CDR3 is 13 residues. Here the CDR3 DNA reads TGTGCCTGGAGTGTGGGGCTAGCGGACGAGCAGTTCTTC. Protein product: CAWSVGLADEQFF.

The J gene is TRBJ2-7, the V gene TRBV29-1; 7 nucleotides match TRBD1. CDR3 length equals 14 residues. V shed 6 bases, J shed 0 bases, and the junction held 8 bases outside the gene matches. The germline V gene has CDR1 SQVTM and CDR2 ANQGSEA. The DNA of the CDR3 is TGCAGCGTCCCGCGACAGGGAGACTCCTACGAGCAGTACTTC. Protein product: CSVPRQGDSYEQYF.

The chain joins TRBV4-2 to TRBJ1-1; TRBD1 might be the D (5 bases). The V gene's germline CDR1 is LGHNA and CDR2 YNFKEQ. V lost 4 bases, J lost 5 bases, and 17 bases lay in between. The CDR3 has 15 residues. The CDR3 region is CASSPPGAQGTEAFF. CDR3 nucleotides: TGTGCCAGCAGCCCTCCCGGGGCCCAAGGGACTGAAGCTTTCTTT.

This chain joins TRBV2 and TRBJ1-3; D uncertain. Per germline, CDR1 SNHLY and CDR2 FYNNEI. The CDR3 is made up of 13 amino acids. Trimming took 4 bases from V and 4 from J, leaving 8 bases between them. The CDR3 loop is CASSADLGNTIYF. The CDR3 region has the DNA TGTGCCAGCAGTGCCGACTTAGGAAACACCATATATTTT.

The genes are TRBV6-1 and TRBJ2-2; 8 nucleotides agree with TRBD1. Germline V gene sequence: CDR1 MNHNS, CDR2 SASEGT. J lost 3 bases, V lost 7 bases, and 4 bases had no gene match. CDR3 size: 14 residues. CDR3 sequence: CASKDRGDTGELFF. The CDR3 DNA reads TGTGCCAGCAAAGACAGGGGAGACACCGGGGAGCTGTTTTTT.

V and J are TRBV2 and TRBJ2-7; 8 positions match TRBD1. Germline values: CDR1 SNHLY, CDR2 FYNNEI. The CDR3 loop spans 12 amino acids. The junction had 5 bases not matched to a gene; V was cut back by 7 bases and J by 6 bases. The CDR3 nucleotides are TGTGCCAGCACAGGGACAGGAGGCGAGCAGTACTTC. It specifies CASTGTGGEQYF.

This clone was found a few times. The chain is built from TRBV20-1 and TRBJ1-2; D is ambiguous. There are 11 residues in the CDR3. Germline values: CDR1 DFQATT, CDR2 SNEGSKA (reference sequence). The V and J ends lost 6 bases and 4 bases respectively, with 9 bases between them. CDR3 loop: CSAADLYGYTF. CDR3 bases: TGCAGTGCGGCGGATCTCTATGGCTACACCTTC.